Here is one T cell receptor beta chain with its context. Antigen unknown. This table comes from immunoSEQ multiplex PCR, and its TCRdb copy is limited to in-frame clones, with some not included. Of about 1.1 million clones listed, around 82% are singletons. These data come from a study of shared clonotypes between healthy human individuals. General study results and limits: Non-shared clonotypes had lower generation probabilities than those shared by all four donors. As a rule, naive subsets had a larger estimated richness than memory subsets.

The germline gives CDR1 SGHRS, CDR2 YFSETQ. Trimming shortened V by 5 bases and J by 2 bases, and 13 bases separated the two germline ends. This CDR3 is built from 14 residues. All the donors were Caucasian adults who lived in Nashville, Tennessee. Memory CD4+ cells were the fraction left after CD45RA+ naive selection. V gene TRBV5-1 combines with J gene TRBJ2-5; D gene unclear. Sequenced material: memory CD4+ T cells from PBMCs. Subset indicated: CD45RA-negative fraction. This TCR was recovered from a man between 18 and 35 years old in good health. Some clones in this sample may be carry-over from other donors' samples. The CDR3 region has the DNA TGCGCCAGCAGTCTGGGTATGCGGCAAGAGACCCAGTACTTC. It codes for CASSLGMRQETQYF.